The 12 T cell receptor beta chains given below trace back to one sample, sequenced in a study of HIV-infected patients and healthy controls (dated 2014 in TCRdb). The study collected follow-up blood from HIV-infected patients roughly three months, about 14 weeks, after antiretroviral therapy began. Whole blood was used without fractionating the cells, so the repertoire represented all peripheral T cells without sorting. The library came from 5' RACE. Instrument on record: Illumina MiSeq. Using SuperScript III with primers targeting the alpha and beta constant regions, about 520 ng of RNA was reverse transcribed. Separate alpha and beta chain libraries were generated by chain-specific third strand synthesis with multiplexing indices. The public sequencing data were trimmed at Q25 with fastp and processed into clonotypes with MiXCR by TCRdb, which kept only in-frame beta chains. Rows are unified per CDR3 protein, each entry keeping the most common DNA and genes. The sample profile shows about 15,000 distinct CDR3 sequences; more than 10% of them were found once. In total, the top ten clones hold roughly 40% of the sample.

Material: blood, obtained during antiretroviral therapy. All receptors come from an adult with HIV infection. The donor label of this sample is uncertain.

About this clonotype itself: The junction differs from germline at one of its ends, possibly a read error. DNA of the CDR3: TGTGCCAGGAGTTACACCTTACCTATTCCCGACAGGGGCTACGAGCAGTACTTC. This gives the protein CARSYTLPIPDRGYEQYF. The chain links TRBV6-5 to TRBJ2-7; 8 bases match TRBD1. CDR1 and CDR2 from the germline V gene are MNHEY and SVGAGI. The CDR3 covers 18 residues.

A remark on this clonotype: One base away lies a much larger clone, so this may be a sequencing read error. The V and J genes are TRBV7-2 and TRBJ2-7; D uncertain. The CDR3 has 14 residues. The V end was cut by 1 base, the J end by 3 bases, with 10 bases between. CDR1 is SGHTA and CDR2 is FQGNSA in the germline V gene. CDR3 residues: CASSLVPAFYEQYF. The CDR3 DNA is TGTGCCAGCAGCTTAGTCCCAGCCTTCTACGAGCAGTACTTC. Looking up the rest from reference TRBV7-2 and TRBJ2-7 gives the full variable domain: GAGVSQSPSNKVTEKGKDVELRCDPISGHTALYWYRQSLGQGLEFLIYFQGNSAPDKSGLPSDRFSAERTGGSVSTLTIQRTQQEDSAVYLCASSLVPAFYEQYFGPGTRLTVT.

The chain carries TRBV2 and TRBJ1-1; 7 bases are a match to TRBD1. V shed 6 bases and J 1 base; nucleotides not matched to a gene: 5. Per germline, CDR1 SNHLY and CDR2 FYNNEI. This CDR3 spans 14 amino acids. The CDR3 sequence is CASRRTGENTEAFF. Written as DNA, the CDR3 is TGTGCCAGCAGAAGAACAGGGGAGAACACTGAAGCTTTCTTT.

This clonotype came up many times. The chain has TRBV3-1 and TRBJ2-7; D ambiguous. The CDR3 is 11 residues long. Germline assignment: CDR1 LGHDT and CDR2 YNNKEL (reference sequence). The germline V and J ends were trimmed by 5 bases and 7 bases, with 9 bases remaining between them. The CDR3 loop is CASSTAREQYF. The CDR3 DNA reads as TGTGCCAGCAGCACCGCCCGGGAGCAGTACTTC.

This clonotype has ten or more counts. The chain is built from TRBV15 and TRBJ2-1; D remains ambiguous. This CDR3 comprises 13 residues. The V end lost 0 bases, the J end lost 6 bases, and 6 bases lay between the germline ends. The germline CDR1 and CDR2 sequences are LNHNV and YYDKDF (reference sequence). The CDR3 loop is CATSRDLGNEQFF. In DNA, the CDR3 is TGTGCCACCAGCAGAGATTTGGGCAATGAGCAGTTCTTC.

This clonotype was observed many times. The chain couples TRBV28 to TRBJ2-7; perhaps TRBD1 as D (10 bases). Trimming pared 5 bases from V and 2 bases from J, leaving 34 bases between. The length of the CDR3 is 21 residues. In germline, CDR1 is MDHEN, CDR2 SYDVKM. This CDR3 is CASSRDRGVSGRYLSPYEQYF. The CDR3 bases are TGTGCCAGCAGTCGGGACAGGGGTGTGAGCGGGAGGTATCTGAGCCCCTACGAGCAGTACTTC.

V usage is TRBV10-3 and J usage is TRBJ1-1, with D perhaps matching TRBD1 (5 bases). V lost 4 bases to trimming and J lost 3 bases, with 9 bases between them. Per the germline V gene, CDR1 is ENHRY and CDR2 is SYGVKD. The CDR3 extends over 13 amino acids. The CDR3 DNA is TGTGCCATCAGTGTAAGCAGGGACACTGAAGCTTTCTTT. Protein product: CAISVSRDTEAFF.

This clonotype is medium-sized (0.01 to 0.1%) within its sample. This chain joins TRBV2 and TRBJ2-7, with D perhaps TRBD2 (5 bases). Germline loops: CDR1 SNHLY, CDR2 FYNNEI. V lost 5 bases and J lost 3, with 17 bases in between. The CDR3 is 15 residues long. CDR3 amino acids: CASSPEGRHVYEQYF. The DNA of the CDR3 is TGTGCCAGCAGTCCAGAAGGGAGACACGTCTACGAGCAGTACTTC.

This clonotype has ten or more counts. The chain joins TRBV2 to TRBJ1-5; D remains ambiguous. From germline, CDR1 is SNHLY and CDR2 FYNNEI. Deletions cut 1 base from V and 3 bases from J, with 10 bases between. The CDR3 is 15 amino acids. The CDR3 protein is CASSEGWRDNQPQHF. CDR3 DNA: TGTGCCAGCAGTGAAGGCTGGCGAGACAATCAGCCCCAGCATTTT.

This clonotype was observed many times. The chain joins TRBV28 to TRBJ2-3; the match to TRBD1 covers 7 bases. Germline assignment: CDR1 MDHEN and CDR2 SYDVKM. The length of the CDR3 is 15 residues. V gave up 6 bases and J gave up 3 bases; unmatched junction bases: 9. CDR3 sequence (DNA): TGTGCCAGCAGCCCCACGAGGGGGCGAACAGATACGCAGTATTTT. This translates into CASSPTRGRTDTQYF.

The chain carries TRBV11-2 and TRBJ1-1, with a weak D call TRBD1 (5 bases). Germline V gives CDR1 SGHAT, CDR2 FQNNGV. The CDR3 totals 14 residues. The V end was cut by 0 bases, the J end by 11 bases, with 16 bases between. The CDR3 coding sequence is TGTGCCAGCAGCTTAGAGGTTGCGGGGCGAAGTGCTTTCTTT. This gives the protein CASSLEVAGRSAFF.

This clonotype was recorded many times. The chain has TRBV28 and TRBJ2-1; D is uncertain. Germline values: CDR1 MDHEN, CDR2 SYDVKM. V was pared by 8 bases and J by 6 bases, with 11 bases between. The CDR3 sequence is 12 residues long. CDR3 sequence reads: CASLNWSNEQFF. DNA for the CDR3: TGTGCCAGCTTGAATTGGAGCAATGAGCAGTTCTTC.